Each of the 27 T cell receptor beta chains below was sequenced from the same sample in a study of T cell responses to AZD1222 COVID-19 vaccine. Clones were sequenced by immunoSEQ multiplex PCR, and TCRdb holds only the in-frame ones, with some missing. The sample records 160,000 or so clones, approximately 90% being singletons. Sequenced here: peripheral blood, sampled on day 0 of AZD1222 vaccination. The receptors were gathered from an adult in good health.

The gene calls are TRBV18 and TRBJ2-7, with D possibly matching TRBD2 (5 bases). This CDR3 has 12 residues. The germline CDR1 and CDR2 sequences are KGHSH and LQKENI. Deletions cut 5 bases from V and 3 bases from J, with 8 bases between. In nucleotides, the CDR3 is TGTGCCAGCTCAGCAACTAGCTACGAGCAGTACTTC. It encodes CASSATSYEQYF.

This rearrangement joins TRBV30 to TRBJ2-2, with D tentatively TRBD1 or TRBD2 (5 bases each). Germline loops: CDR1 GTSNPN, CDR2 SVGIG (reference sequence). V was cut by 4 bases and J by 6 bases, with 6 bases left in between. The CDR3 is 11 residues long. The CDR3 sequence is CAWMGAGELFF. The CDR3 DNA reads as TGTGCCTGGATGGGGGCCGGGGAGCTGTTTTTT.

The chain combines TRBV27 with TRBJ1-2, with D uncertain. The CDR3 has 15 amino acids. The V end lost 4 bases, the J end lost 4 bases, and 16 bases lay between the germline ends. CDR1 and CDR2 (germline): MNHEY, SMNVEV (reference sequence). The CDR3 nucleotides are TGTGCCAGCAGTTCTATCGGAGATTACTTCTATGGCTACACCTTC. It yields the protein CASSSIGDYFYGYTF.

V is TRBV2 and J is TRBJ2-7; D call uncertain. The length of the CDR3 is 14 residues. Germline values: CDR1 SNHLY, CDR2 FYNNEI. Between the trimmed V and J ends, which lost 2 bases and 2 bases, there was a span of 10 bases. CDR3 in amino acids: CASSESRPTYEQYF. The CDR3 region has the DNA TGTGCCAGCAGTGAATCCCGGCCTACCTACGAGCAGTACTTC.

The chain couples TRBV14 to TRBJ2-5; 7 bases align to TRBD2. The V gene end was trimmed by 3 bases and the J gene end by 5 bases; junction bases not matched to a gene: 12. Germline V gene data show CDR1 as SGHDN and CDR2 as FVKESK. The CDR3 runs to 16 residues. CDR3 DNA: TGTGCCAGCAGCCATGCGTACGGGACTATTTTGGAGACCCAGTACTTC. It translates to CASSHAYGTILETQYF. Drawing the rest from reference TRBV14 and TRBJ2-5, the complete variable domain is EAGVTQFPSHSVIEKGQTVTLRCDPISGHDNLYWYRRVMGKEIKFLLHFVKESKQDESGMPNNRFLAERTGGTYSTLKVQPAELEDSGVYFCASSHAYGTILETQYFGPGTRLLVL.

The chain employs TRBV7-2 and TRBJ2-3; 7 bases are a match to TRBD2. CDR1 is SGHTA and CDR2 is FQGNSA in the germline V gene. The length of the CDR3 is 15 residues. Trimming at V came to 3 bases and at J to 7 bases, leaving 10 bases not matched to a gene. CDR3 coding DNA: TGTGCCAGCAGCTTTGGGGAGGGAGGAGCAAATACGCAGTATTTT. Translation: CASSFGEGGANTQYF.

The chain uses TRBV4-1 and TRBJ2-2; 8 bases map to TRBD1. The J segment lost 7 bases and the V segment lost 4 bases, leaving 5 bases of the junction unmatched. In germline, CDR1 is MGHRA, CDR2 YSYEKL. The CDR3 covers 14 residues. Here the CDR3 reads CASSLRGQVGELFF. DNA for the CDR3: TGCGCCAGCAGCCTCAGGGGGCAGGTCGGGGAGCTGTTTTTT.

The chain employs TRBV6-5 and TRBJ2-6; D uncertain. The CDR3 covers 13 residues. Between the trimmed V and J ends, which lost 9 bases and 1 base, there was a span of 7 bases. Germline CDR1 is MNHEY and CDR2 is SVGAGI. The CDR3 sequence: CASGYSGANVLTF. The CDR3 DNA reads TGTGCCAGTGGGTATTCTGGGGCCAACGTCCTGACTTTC.

This clone was counted once. The chain carries TRBV5-1 and TRBJ1-1; D ambiguous. The CDR3 has 13 amino acids. V was shortened by 0 bases and J by 2 bases, with 5 bases between the two germline ends. Germline CDR1 and CDR2: SGHRS and YFSETQ. The CDR3 DNA follows: TGCGCCAGCAGCTTGGGGACCAACACTGAAGCTTTCTTT. Protein: CASSLGTNTEAFF.

The table lists this clone with a count of one. This chain uses TRBV7-3 with TRBJ2-7; 7 nucleotides agree with TRBD1. The CDR3 runs 15 residues. Germline CDR1 SGHTA, CDR2 FQGTGA. The junction had 8 bases not matched to a gene; V was cut back by 2 bases and J by 4 bases. CDR3 nucleotides: TGTGCCAGCAGCTTATTTCCAGGGGGTCCATACGAGCAGTACTTC. It is translated as CASSLFPGGPYEQYF.

This clone was observed a few times. The chain combines TRBV7-9 with TRBJ1-2; D is possibly TRBD1 (6 bases). Germline CDR1 SEHNR, CDR2 FQNEAQ (reference sequence). The V gene lost 5 bases and the J gene lost 7 bases, with 17 bases spanning the gap. The length of the CDR3 is 14 residues. CDR3 amino acids: CASSDTGTRGGYTF. The CDR3 nucleotides are TGTGCCAGCAGCGATACAGGGACTCGGGGTGGCTACACCTTC.

The chain links TRBV10-3 to TRBJ2-7; no firm D call. The germline V gene has CDR1 ENHRY and CDR2 SYGVKD. CDR3 size: 11 residues. V shed 2 bases and J shed 6 bases, with 5 bases lying between them. The CDR3 DNA reads TGTGCCATCAGTGAGAGAATCGAGCAGTACTTC. This encodes CAISERIEQYF.

The chain is built from TRBV9 and TRBJ1-4; D may be TRBD1 (5 bases). V lost 4 bases and J 7 bases, leaving 8 bases between the germline ends. Germline CDR1 reads SGDLS; CDR2 reads YYNGEE. The CDR3 covers 12 residues. The CDR3 DNA reads TGTGCCAGCAGCAGGGGACTTGAAAAACTGTTTTTT. This gives the protein CASSRGLEKLFF.

The rearrangement joins TRBV5-1 to TRBJ1-1; weak D call: TRBD1 (5 bases). The CDR3 has 17 amino acids. Germline CDR1 reads SGHRS; CDR2 reads YFSETQ. Trimming pared 2 bases from V and 2 bases from J, leaving 19 bases between. CDR3 sequence (DNA): TGCGCCAGCAGCTTAGATATCCGGCAGGACACAAACACTGAAGCTTTCTTT. Translated: CASSLDIRQDTNTEAFF.

The chain recombines TRBV18 with TRBJ2-6; no definite D call. This CDR3 has 16 amino acids. Per germline, CDR1 KGHSH and CDR2 LQKENI. V lost 5 bases and J lost 0, with 11 bases in between. DNA for the CDR3: TGTGCCAGCTCAGTTGGACGATTCTCTGGGGCCAACGTCCTGACTTTC. Protein product: CASSVGRFSGANVLTF.

This chain links TRBV14 with TRBJ2-2, with 10 bases lining up with TRBD1. Germline-derived CDR1 and CDR2 are SGHDN and FVKESK. The CDR3 loop spans 15 amino acids. V was clipped by 4 bases and J by 5 bases; unmatched bases: 4. In DNA, the CDR3 is TGTGCCAGCAGCCGGACAGGGGGGAGGACCGGGGAGCTGTTTTTT. It is translated as CASSRTGGRTGELFF.

The V gene is TRBV7-9, the J gene TRBJ2-1; 7 bases match TRBD2. V shed 5 bases and J 5 bases; nucleotides not matched to a gene: 9. The CDR3 sequence is 15 residues long. CDR1 is SEHNR and CDR2 is FQNEAQ in the germline V gene (reference sequence). CDR3 nucleotide sequence: TGTGCCAGCAGCCCTAGTAGCGGGCCCCACAATGAGCAGTTCTTC. Amino acids: CASSPSSGPHNEQFF.

The rearrangement links TRBV5-4 to TRBJ1-5, with D perhaps TRBD1 (6 bases). This CDR3 comprises 14 residues. V lost 4 bases to trimming and J lost 2 bases, with 10 bases between them. From germline, CDR1 is SGHNT and CDR2 YYREEE (reference sequence). The CDR3 is CASSLEGGNQPQHF. The CDR3 DNA sequence: TGTGCCAGCAGCCTTGAGGGGGGCAATCAGCCCCAGCATTTT.

The chain combines TRBV4-2 with TRBJ2-2, with D tentatively TRBD1 or TRBD2 (6 bases each). Deletions cut 3 bases from V and 3 bases from J, with 11 bases between. CDR1 is LGHNA and CDR2 is YNFKEQ in the germline V gene. The CDR3 runs to 15 residues. This chain's CDR3 is CASSQARGDTGELFF. The DNA of the CDR3 is TGTGCCAGCAGCCAGGCAAGGGGGGACACCGGGGAGCTGTTTTTT.

The chain recombines TRBV11-2 with TRBJ2-2; either TRBD1 or TRBD2 may fit D (5 bases each). V was clipped by 8 bases and J by 6 bases, with 19 bases between them. Germline values: CDR1 SGHAT, CDR2 FQNNGV. This CDR3 has 15 residues. The CDR3 region has the DNA TGTGCCAGCGGGGGTTTAAGGGAAACCGCCGGGGAGCTGTTTTTT. Protein product: CASGGLRETAGELFF.

The CDR3 DNA reads TGTGCCAGCCTACCCGGACAGGGAAGGTATGGCTACACCTTC. This sequence encodes CASLPGQGRYGYTF. This sequence joins TRBV28 and TRBJ1-2, with 8 bases lining up with TRBD1. After removal of 8 bases from V and 5 bases from J, the junction contained 10 bases not matched to a gene. The CDR3 totals 14 residues. Germline CDR1 is MDHEN and CDR2 is SYDVKM.

The chain carries TRBV23-1 and TRBJ2-2; D unclear. TRBV23-1 is annotated as an ORF whose role is uncertain. The length of the CDR3 is 15 residues. Trimming left V 2 bases short and J 6 bases short, with 13 bases between. CDR3 region: CASSQTPAVSGELFF. The CDR3 DNA reads as TGCGCCAGCAGTCAAACCCCGGCGGTCTCCGGGGAGCTGTTTTTT.

The V gene is TRBV14, the J gene TRBJ1-1, with unresolved D. The CDR3 has 15 residues. Deletions cut 0 bases from V and 2 bases from J, with 10 bases between. CDR1 is SGHDN, CDR2 FVKESK, per germline. CDR3 DNA sequence: TGTGCCAGCAGCCAAGAGATGGCCTTCAACACTGAAGCTTTCTTT. It codes for CASSQEMAFNTEAFF.

The genes are TRBV11-3 and TRBJ2-4; D remains unclear. The length of the CDR3 is 14 residues. Germline CDR1 and CDR2: SGHNT and YENEEA. The V end lost 4 bases, the J end lost 3 bases, and 10 bases lay between the germline ends. CDR3 protein: CASSSPFGKNIQYF. In DNA form, the CDR3 reads TGTGCCAGCAGCTCCCCTTTCGGCAAAAACATTCAGTACTTC.

The chain recombines TRBV18 with TRBJ2-7, with a possible D match to TRBD2 (5 bases). Germline CDR1 reads KGHSH; CDR2 reads LQKENI. V dropped 3 bases and J dropped 3 bases, with 6 bases sitting between them. This CDR3 has 12 amino acids. The CDR3 loop is CASSPRDYEQYF. Here the CDR3 DNA reads TGTGCCAGCTCACCCCGGGACTACGAGCAGTACTTC.

This chain uses TRBV27 with TRBJ1-5; D may be TRBD1 (6 bases). Germline-derived CDR1 and CDR2 are MNHEY and SMNVEV (reference sequence). V was trimmed by 6 bases and J by 3 bases, leaving 9 bases between them. The CDR3 length is 13 residues. The CDR3 protein is CASSQGTNQPQHF. The CDR3 DNA is TGTGCCAGCAGCCAGGGGACCAATCAGCCCCAGCATTTT.

The gene calls are TRBV6-1 and TRBJ2-1; D is unresolved. V lost 3 bases and J lost 5, with 5 bases in between. Germline V CDR1 and CDR2: MNHNS, SASEGT. The length of the CDR3 is 12 residues. CDR3 region: CASSDPDNEQFF. DNA for the CDR3: TGTGCCAGCAGTGACCCCGACAATGAGCAGTTCTTC.